This TCR beta chain was sequenced for a study of blood T cell repertoires in COVID-19. This clone showed up just once. The CDR3 covers 13 residues. V shed 7 bases and J 5 bases; nucleotides not matched to a gene: 5. Germline loops: CDR1 MNHEY, CDR2 SVGAGI. Per the original methods: Scientists estimated how many nucleated cells there were by amplifying reference gene primers. TCRdb's table, derived via immunoSEQ multiplex PCR, lists solely in-frame clones and lacks some. The V and J calls and clone size were taken over from that table, and D and trimming were inferred from the DNA. The sample has roughly 200,000 clones, roughly 78% seen once.

This receptor was taken from a woman over 75 with active or convalescent COVID-19. The chain has TRBV6-5 and TRBJ1-2, with TRBD1 identical over 9 bases. Source material: peripheral blood. The CDR3 sequence is CASKIGQGYGYTF. Written as DNA, the CDR3 is TGTGCCAGCAAGATAGGACAGGGGTATGGCTACACCTTC.